The 26 T cell receptor beta chains below were found in one sample sequenced in a study of blood T cell repertoires in COVID-19. Repertoires were generated with immunoSEQ multiplex PCR, while TCRdb's copy carries only in-frame clones and drops some. Found here are about 250,000 clones, about nine tenths of them singletons; the top ten hold about 3%. The specimen was PBMCs or T cells enriched from blood (not recorded which). These receptors were taken from a woman aged 50 to 60 who had recovered from COVID-19.

This clone was seen only a few times. The chain uses TRBV2 and TRBJ1-6, with 8 bases that match TRBD1. With V trimmed by 5 bases and J by 6 bases, 6 bases remained unmatched. The CDR3 loop spans 15 amino acids. Germline CDR1 and CDR2: SNHLY and FYNNEI. This CDR3 reads CASSRTGIGNSPLHF. Here the CDR3 DNA reads TGTGCCAGCAGTAGGACAGGGATCGGTAATTCACCCCTCCACTTT.

Only one count was recorded for this clone. This rearrangement joins TRBV3-1 (or the pseudogene TRBV3-2) to TRBJ1-2, with D perhaps TRBD1 (5 bases). The V and J ends lost 3 bases and 2 bases respectively, with 16 bases between them. CDR3 length: 16 amino acids. In germline, CDR1 is LGHDT, CDR2 YNNKEL (reference sequence). The DNA for the CDR3 is TGTGCCAGCAGCCAGGGCCGGGGGGGACCCAACTATGGCTACACCTTC. The encoded protein is CASSQGRGGPNYGYTF.

The V call is TRBV28, the J call TRBJ2-3; 10 nucleotides agree with TRBD1. Germline V gene data show CDR1 as MDHEN and CDR2 as SYDVKM. Losses at the gene ends were 2 bases for V and 5 bases for J; bases not matched to a gene: 4. This CDR3 has 15 residues. The CDR3 sequence: CASSLGTGELDTQYF. The CDR3 nucleotides are TGTGCCAGCAGTTTAGGGACAGGGGAATTAGATACGCAGTATTTT.

This clone was observed once. V gene TRBV7-8 combines with J gene TRBJ1-1; D might be TRBD1 (5 bases). From germline, CDR1 is SGHVS and CDR2 FQNEAQ. V shed 4 bases and J shed 10 bases, with 19 bases lying between them. The length of the CDR3 is 14 residues. CDR3 nucleotides: TGTGCCAGCAGCTCCCACCCAGGGAATTCATTAGCTTTCTTT. Encoded protein: CASSSHPGNSLAFF.

This chain connects TRBV12-3 or TRBV12-4 to TRBJ1-1; TRBD1 agrees at 7 bases. The trim removed 7 bases at V and 6 bases at J, leaving 8 bases unmatched. This CDR3 is built from 13 residues. The CDR3 loop reads CASTNYRGPEAFF. The DNA for the CDR3 is TGTGCCAGCACCAACTACAGGGGACCTGAAGCTTTCTTT.

This rearrangement joins TRBV15 to TRBJ2-7, with a weak D call TRBD1 (5 bases). Germline V gene lookup returns CDR1 LNHNV and CDR2 YYDKDF (reference sequence). The CDR3 loop spans 16 amino acids. V lost 0 bases and J lost 2, with 14 bases in between. The CDR3 protein is CATSRDRQGYTYEQYF. Here the CDR3 DNA reads TGTGCCACCAGCAGAGATCGCCAGGGTTATACCTACGAGCAGTACTTC.

The chain recombines TRBV13 with TRBJ2-5; tentative D call: TRBD2 (6 bases). The CDR3 extends over 13 amino acids. V lost 3 bases and J lost 5, with 10 bases in between. From germline, CDR1 is PRHDT and CDR2 FYEKMQ (reference sequence). This chain's CDR3 is CASSLPGAETQYF. The DNA of the CDR3 is TGTGCCAGCAGCTTGCCGGGAGCCGAGACCCAGTACTTC.

V gene TRBV21-1 combines with J gene TRBJ1-3; TRBD1 reflects the table's D call only, with no check against the DNA. TRBV21-1 is a documented pseudogene. The CDR3 extends over 18 amino acids. The CDR3 DNA is TGTGCCAGCAGCAAAATAGTGGTGGCCAGGGTCTCTGGAAACACCATATATTTT. This gives the protein CASSKIVVARVSGNTIYF.

Comments on this clone: The sample contains more than one DNA sequence encoding this CDR3. The chain carries TRBV27 and TRBJ2-5; 8 bases align to TRBD1. CDR1 and CDR2 (germline): MNHEY, SMNVEV (reference sequence). The CDR3 runs 15 residues. V shed 2 bases, J shed 7 bases, and the junction held 9 bases outside the gene matches. The CDR3 here is CASSLGQGARGTQYF. The CDR3 coding sequence is TGTGCCAGCAGTTTAGGGCAGGGGGCGCGGGGGACCCAGTACTTC.

The V and J genes are TRBV29-1 and TRBJ1-4; 7 nucleotides align to TRBD1. The germline gives CDR1 SQVTM, CDR2 ANQGSEA. CDR3 length: 16 residues. Germline trimming cut 1 base from V and 4 bases from J; bases unmatched to any gene: 9. In nucleotides, the CDR3 is TGCAGCGTTGAAGGAAAGGGGGCATCGGGTAATGAAAAACTGTTTTTT. Protein: CSVEGKGASGNEKLFF.

About this clone itself: Other DNA sequences of this sample code for an identical CDR3. The rearrangement joins TRBV28 to TRBJ2-1; D call uncertain. The CDR3 has 11 residues. Germline CDR1 and CDR2: MDHEN and SYDVKM. Trimming pared 6 bases from V and 4 bases from J, leaving 4 bases between. This CDR3 is CASSLYNEQFF. The CDR3 DNA reads TGTGCCAGCAGCCTTTACAATGAGCAGTTCTTC.

The rearrangement uses TRBV7-3 and TRBJ2-3; 12 bases match TRBD2. The germline V gene has CDR1 SGHTA and CDR2 FQGTGA. This CDR3 spans 17 amino acids. V shed 5 bases and J 5 bases; nucleotides not matched to a gene: 11. The DNA of the CDR3 is TGTGCCAGCAGCGAACATACTAGCGGGAGGTTCGAAGATACGCAGTATTTT. As protein: CASSEHTSGRFEDTQYF.

V and J are TRBV27 and TRBJ2-5, with TRBD2 as a possible D gene (6 bases). The germline CDR1 and CDR2 sequences are MNHEY and SMNVEV (reference sequence). CDR3 length: 13 amino acids. Trimming stripped 7 bases from V and 1 base from J, with 10 bases between. DNA for the CDR3: TGTGCCAGCATGGGGGGAGTCCAAGAGACCCAGTACTTC. It yields the protein CASMGGVQETQYF.

The V gene is TRBV5-1, the J gene TRBJ2-5; 7 positions match TRBD1. CDR1 and CDR2 from the germline V gene are SGHRS and YFSETQ. CDR3 length: 16 amino acids. Germline trimming cut 3 bases from V and 5 bases from J; bases unmatched to any gene: 13. CDR3 nucleotides: TGCGCCAGCAGCTCGGCCGGGGCAGGGGGTGGGGAGACCCAGTACTTC. It is translated as CASSSAGAGGGETQYF.

The chain has TRBV27 and TRBJ2-7; 9 nucleotides agree with TRBD1. Trimming at V came to 7 bases and at J to 7 bases, leaving 14 bases not matched to a gene. The CDR3 runs to 15 residues. The V gene's germline CDR1 is MNHEY and CDR2 SMNVEV (reference sequence). The CDR3 loop is CASTRKGQGFREQYF. DNA of the CDR3: TGTGCCAGCACTCGTAAAGGACAGGGGTTCAGAGAGCAGTACTTC.

This sequence joins TRBV7-2 and TRBJ1-1, with D unclear. V lost 2 bases, J lost 4 bases, and 5 bases lay in between. In germline, CDR1 is SGHTA, CDR2 FQGNSA. The CDR3 contains 12 residues. In DNA, the CDR3 is TGTGCCAGCAGCTTAACTGCCACTGAAGCTTTCTTT. Protein sequence: CASSLTATEAFF.

The V call is TRBV24-1, the J call TRBJ1-5; weak D call: TRBD1 (6 bases). V gave up 9 bases and J gave up 3 bases, with 11 bases separating them. This CDR3 has 13 amino acids. Germline CDR1 KGHDR, CDR2 SFDVKD. The CDR3: CATQDSPNQPQHF. CDR3 sequence (DNA): TGTGCCACCCAGGACAGCCCCAATCAGCCCCAGCATTTT.

The CDR3 bases are TGTGCCAGCAGCGCCAACACAGGGGTCTCCTACGAGCAGTACTTC. Encoded protein: CASSANTGVSYEQYF. The chain has TRBV9 and TRBJ2-7; TRBD1 matches at 7 bases. Looked up from germline, CDR1 is SGDLS and CDR2 is YYNGEE. The J segment lost 0 bases and the V segment lost 3 bases, leaving 6 bases of the junction unmatched. The CDR3 spans 15 residues. The variable domain in full, with the rest retrieved from reference TRBV9 and TRBJ2-7, is DSGVTQTPKHLITATGQRVTLRCSPRSGDLSVYWYQQSLDQGLQFLIQYYNGEERAKGNILERFSAQQFPDLHSELNLSSLELGDSALYFCASSANTGVSYEQYFGPGTRLTVT.

In this sample, this clone turned up once. The genes are TRBV5-1 and TRBJ2-5; 14 bases line up with TRBD2. The junction had 6 bases not matched to a gene; V was cut back by 4 bases and J by 1 base. Germline loops: CDR1 SGHRS, CDR2 YFSETQ. This CDR3 is built from 17 residues. CDR3 bases: TGCGCCAGCAGCCCAGGGACTAGCGGGAGCCTCCAAGAGACCCAGTACTTC. It is translated as CASSPGTSGSLQETQYF.

J is TRBJ2-7 and V is TRBV20-1; unclear D gene. The V and J ends lost 1 base and 4 bases respectively, with 5 bases between them. The germline V gene encodes CDR1 DFQATT and CDR2 SNEGSKA (reference sequence). The CDR3 is made up of 11 amino acids. The CDR3 region has the DNA TGCAGTGCTAGAGGCGAGTACGAGCAGTACTTC. Translation: CSARGEYEQYF.

The rearrangement joins TRBV3-1 (or the pseudogene TRBV3-2) to TRBJ2-5; weak D call: TRBD2 (6 bases). Trimming left V 0 bases short and J 3 bases short, with 20 bases between. This CDR3 spans 18 amino acids. Germline CDR1 and CDR2: LGHDT and YNNKEL (reference sequence). The DNA for the CDR3 is TGTGCCAGCAGCCAAGATCCGGGCGGGCAGGGAGGAGAAGAGACCCAGTACTTC. Its translation: CASSQDPGGQGGEETQYF.

The chain couples TRBV19 to TRBJ2-3; 8 bases line up with TRBD1. J gave up 1 base and V 5 bases, and 5 bases lay outside the gene matches. The germline CDR1 and CDR2 sequences are LNHDA and SQIVND (reference sequence). The CDR3 covers 15 residues. CDR3 loop: CASSDQGARTDTQYF. The CDR3 region has the DNA TGTGCCAGTAGTGATCAGGGGGCCCGCACAGATACGCAGTATTTT.

The rearrangement uses TRBV28 and TRBJ2-1; 7 bases fit TRBD1. Trimming removed 5 bases from V and 4 bases from J; junction bases left unmatched: 11. The CDR3 has 16 residues. Germline values: CDR1 MDHEN, CDR2 SYDVKM. DNA of the CDR3: TGTGCCAGCAGTGTAAACAGAGGGGGCTTTTACAATGAGCAGTTCTTC. It codes for CASSVNRGGFYNEQFF.

The CDR3 sequence: CASSPGQGSSYEQYF. For the CDR3, the DNA is TGTGCCAGCTCACCCGGCCAGGGGAGCTCCTACGAGCAGTACTTC. The rearrangement uses TRBV18 and TRBJ2-7; tentatively, D is TRBD1 (6 bases). CDR3 size: 15 residues. V shed 3 bases and J shed 0 bases, with 12 bases lying between them. The germline V gene encodes CDR1 KGHSH and CDR2 LQKENI. The full variable domain, its missing parts supplied by reference TRBV18 and TRBJ2-7, is NAGVMQNPRHLVRRRGQEARLRCSPMKGHSHVYWYRQLPEEGLKFMVYLQKENIIDESGMPKERFSAEFPKEGPSILRIQQVVRGDSAAYFCASSPGQGSSYEQYFGPGTRLTVT.

This clone was detected a few times. This chain joins TRBV6-1 and TRBJ2-7; 9 bases are a match to TRBD2. The CDR3 has 16 amino acids. Germline V gives CDR1 MNHNS, CDR2 SASEGT. V dropped 4 bases and J dropped 0; count of bases not matched to a gene: 7. In DNA, the CDR3 is TGTGCCAGCAGTGCTAAACTAGCGGGCGCCTCCTACGAGCAGTACTTC. Protein: CASSAKLAGASYEQYF.

This clone was observed a handful of times. At one boundary the junction diverges from the germline segment, which might be a read error. V and J are TRBV7-7 and TRBJ2-1; 13 bases match TRBD2. CDR3 size: 16 residues. Germline V gene sequence: CDR1 SSHAT, CDR2 FNYEAQ (reference sequence). The CDR3 DNA sequence: TGTGCTAGCAGCCCATGGGGACTAGCGGGGTACAATGAGCAGTTCTTC. Its translation is CASSPWGLAGYNEQFF. The complete variable domain, with remaining parts taken from reference TRBV7-7 and TRBJ2-1, reads GAGVSQSPRYKVTKRGQDVTLRCDPISSHATLYWYQQALGQGPEFLTYFNYEAQPDKSGLPSDRFSAERPEGSISTLTIQRTEQRDSAMYRCASSPWGLAGYNEQFFGPGTRLTVL.